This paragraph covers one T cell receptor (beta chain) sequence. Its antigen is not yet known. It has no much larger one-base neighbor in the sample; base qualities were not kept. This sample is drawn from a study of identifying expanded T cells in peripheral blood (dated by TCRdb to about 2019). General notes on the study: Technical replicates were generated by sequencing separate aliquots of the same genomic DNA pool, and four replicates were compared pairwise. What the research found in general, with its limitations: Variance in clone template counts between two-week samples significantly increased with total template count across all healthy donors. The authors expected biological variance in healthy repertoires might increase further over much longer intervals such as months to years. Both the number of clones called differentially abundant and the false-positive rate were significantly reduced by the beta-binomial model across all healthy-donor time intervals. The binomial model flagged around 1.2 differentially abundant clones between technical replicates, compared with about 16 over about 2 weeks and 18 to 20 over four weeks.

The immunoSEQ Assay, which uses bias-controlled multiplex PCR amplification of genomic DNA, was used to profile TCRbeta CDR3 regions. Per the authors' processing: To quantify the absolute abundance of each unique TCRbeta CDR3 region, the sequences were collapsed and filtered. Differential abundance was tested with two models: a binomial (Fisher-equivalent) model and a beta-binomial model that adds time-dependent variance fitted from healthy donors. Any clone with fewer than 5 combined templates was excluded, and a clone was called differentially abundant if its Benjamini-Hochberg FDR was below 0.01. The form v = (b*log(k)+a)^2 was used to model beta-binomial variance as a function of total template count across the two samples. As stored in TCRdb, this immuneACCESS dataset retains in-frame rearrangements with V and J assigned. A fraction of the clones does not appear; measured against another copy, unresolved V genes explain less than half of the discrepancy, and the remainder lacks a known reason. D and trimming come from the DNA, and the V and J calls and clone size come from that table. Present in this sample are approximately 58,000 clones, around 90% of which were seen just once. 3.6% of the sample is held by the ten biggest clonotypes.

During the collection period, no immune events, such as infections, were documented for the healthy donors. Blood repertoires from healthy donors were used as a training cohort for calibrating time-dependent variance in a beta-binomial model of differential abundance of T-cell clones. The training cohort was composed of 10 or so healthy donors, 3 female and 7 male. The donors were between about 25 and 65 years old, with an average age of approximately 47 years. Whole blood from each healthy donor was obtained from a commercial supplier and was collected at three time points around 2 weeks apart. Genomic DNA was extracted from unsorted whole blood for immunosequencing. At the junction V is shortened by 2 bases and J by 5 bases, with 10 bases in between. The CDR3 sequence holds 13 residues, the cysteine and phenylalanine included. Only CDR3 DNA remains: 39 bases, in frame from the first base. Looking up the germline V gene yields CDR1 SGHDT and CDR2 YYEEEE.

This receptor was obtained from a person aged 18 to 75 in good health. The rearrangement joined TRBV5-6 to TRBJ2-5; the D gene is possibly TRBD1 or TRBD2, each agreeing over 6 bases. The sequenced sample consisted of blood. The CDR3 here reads CASSFGGRETQYF. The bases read TGTGCCAGCAGCTTCGGGGGCAGGGAGACCCAGTACTTC. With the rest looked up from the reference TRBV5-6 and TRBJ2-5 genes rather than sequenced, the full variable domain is DAGVTQSPTHLIKTRGQQVTLRCSPKSGHDTVSWYQQALGQGPQFIFQYYEEEERQRGNFPDRFSGHQFPNYSSELNVNALLLGDSALYLCASSFGGRETQYFGPGTRLLVL.